Following are 22 T cell receptor beta chains from one sample sequenced in a study of cytomegalovirus exposure and HLA in healthy donors. Use of 60 Vbeta and 13 Jbeta primers characterized the PCR. The repertoire was sequenced with immunoSEQ multiplex PCR; TCRdb's copy has only in-frame clones and lacks some. The sample includes under 200,000 clones, about 81% of them seen just once. The sample comprised PBMCs. The source is a woman in her late teens or twenties in good health and CMV-seronegative.

This chain connects TRBV18 to TRBJ1-3; 7 bases are a match to TRBD1. Germline assignment: CDR1 KGHSH and CDR2 LQKENI. There are 14 residues in the CDR3. With V trimmed by 10 bases and J by 2 bases, 8 bases remained unmatched. CDR3 protein: CATRTGEAGNTIYF. CDR3 sequence (DNA): TGTGCCACCCGCACAGGGGAAGCTGGAAACACCATATATTTT. The entire variable domain, with the rest obtained from reference TRBV18 and TRBJ1-3, is as follows: NAGVMQNPRHLVRRRGQEARLRCSPMKGHSHVYWYRQLPEEGLKFMVYLQKENIIDESGMPKERFSAEFPKEGPSILRIQQVVRGDSAAYFCATRTGEAGNTIYFGEGSWLTVV.

This clone was observed a single time. V is TRBV7-8 and J is TRBJ1-2; D remains unclear. The CDR3 loop spans 14 amino acids. V lost 5 bases to trimming and J lost 8 bases, with 18 bases between them. Germline V gives CDR1 SGHVS, CDR2 FQNEAQ. This CDR3 reads CASSPTPEKHGYTF. CDR3 DNA: TGTGCCAGCAGCCCCACCCCCGAAAAGCACGGCTACACCTTC.

V usage is TRBV5-4 and J usage is TRBJ2-1, with D possibly TRBD1 on 6 matching bases. Germline-derived CDR1 and CDR2 are SGHNT and YYREEE (reference sequence). V lost 0 bases, J lost 1 base, and 8 bases lay in between. The CDR3 spans 15 residues. As DNA, the CDR3 is TGTGCCAGCAGCTTGGTACAGGGTTCCTACAATGAGCAGTTCTTC. This codes for CASSLVQGSYNEQFF.

The chain combines TRBV7-9 with TRBJ1-4; no reliable D call. V was clipped by 5 bases and J by 8 bases, with 12 bases between them. Germline V lookup: CDR1 SEHNR, CDR2 FQNEAQ (reference sequence). The CDR3 length is 13 residues. This CDR3 is CASSDGGKEKLFF. DNA for the CDR3: TGTGCCAGCAGCGACGGCGGCAAAGAAAAACTGTTTTTT.

This sequence joins TRBV29-1 and TRBJ2-2; D ambiguous. The germline V gene has CDR1 SQVTM and CDR2 ANQGSEA. Deletions cut 2 bases from V and 1 base from J, with 8 bases between. CDR3 length equals 14 residues. The CDR3 is CSVEFPENTGELFF. The CDR3, as DNA: TGCAGCGTTGAATTTCCAGAGAACACCGGGGAGCTGTTTTTT.

The chain employs TRBV5-6 and TRBJ2-7; D is ambiguous. V was shortened by 4 bases and J by 7 bases, with 9 bases between the two germline ends. The germline CDR1 and CDR2 sequences are SGHDT and YYEEEE. CDR3 length equals 11 residues. The CDR3 nucleotides are TGTGCCAGCAGCCTGAGGCGGGAGCAGTACTTC. It translates to CASSLRREQYF.

This clone turned up a few times. The V gene is TRBV10-2, the J gene TRBJ1-1; possible D gene TRBD1, 5 bases. Trimming shortened V by 0 bases and J by 5 bases, and 22 bases separated the two germline ends. The CDR3 contains 18 residues. Germline V gives CDR1 WSHSY, CDR2 SAAADI. The CDR3 spells CASSESIWQRGGWTEAFF. CDR3 nucleotide sequence: TGCGCCAGCAGTGAGTCGATATGGCAGCGGGGGGGTTGGACTGAAGCTTTCTTT.

This rearrangement joins TRBV4-1 to TRBJ2-7; D call uncertain. V was clipped by 1 base and J by 0 bases, with 10 bases between them. The germline CDR1 and CDR2 sequences are MGHRA and YSYEKL. This CDR3 has 15 amino acids. The CDR3 DNA follows: TGCGCCAGCAGCCAAGCGGCAGGTTTCTCCTACGAGCAGTACTTC. Translation: CASSQAAGFSYEQYF.

The rearrangement links TRBV7-2 to TRBJ1-1; TRBD1 matches 7 bases. The V and J ends lost 3 bases and 10 bases, in that order; junction bases with no gene match: 5. Germline V gene lookup returns CDR1 SGHTA and CDR2 FQGNSA. The CDR3 sequence is 12 residues long. The CDR3 spells CASSLNRDRAFF. For the CDR3, the DNA is TGTGCCAGCAGCTTGAACCGGGACAGAGCTTTCTTT.

This clone was observed a single time. The same CDR3 is also encoded by other DNA sequences in this sample. The V and J genes are TRBV5-1 and TRBJ2-5; a possible D gene is TRBD1 (7 bases). The CDR3 is 14 amino acids. Germline CDR1 SGHRS, CDR2 YFSETQ. Trimming left V 4 bases short and J 1 base short, with 11 bases between. DNA for the CDR3: TGCGCCAGCAGCCGCGGGACAGTCCAAGAGACCCAGTACTTC. This encodes CASSRGTVQETQYF.

The chain links TRBV5-1 to TRBJ2-2, with D possibly being TRBD2 (6 bases). Germline V CDR1 and CDR2: SGHRS, YFSETQ. The germline V and J ends were trimmed by 7 bases and 7 bases, with 14 bases remaining between them. The CDR3 runs to 13 residues. CDR3 in DNA: TGCGCCAGCTCCGGGGGATCCGGCGGGGAGCTGTTTTTT. Encoded protein: CASSGGSGGELFF.

The V and J genes are TRBV5-4 and TRBJ2-7, with D perhaps matching TRBD2 (5 bases). This CDR3 comprises 14 residues. CDR1 and CDR2 from the germline V gene are SGHNT and YYREEE (reference sequence). V lost 2 bases, J lost 3 bases, and 12 bases lay in between. The CDR3 DNA reads TGTGCCAGCAGCTTAGGAGGAGACGACTACGAGCAGTACTTC. This translates into CASSLGGDDYEQYF.

This clone was seen only a few times. The gene calls are TRBV9 and TRBJ2-1; TRBD2 matches at 13 bases. After removal of 3 bases from V and 6 bases from J, the junction contained 12 bases not matched to a gene. CDR1 SGDLS and CDR2 YYNGEE come from the germline V gene. This CDR3 is built from 18 residues. Here the CDR3 reads CASSAGTSGMGSINEQFF. CDR3 DNA sequence: TGTGCCAGCAGCGCCGGGACTAGCGGGATGGGAAGTATCAATGAGCAGTTCTTC.

This clone was picked up a small number of times. For the CDR3, the DNA is TGTGCCAGCAGCTCCCAGCCGGGACAGAATGGCTACACCTTC. It is translated as CASSSQPGQNGYTF. The chain uses TRBV7-9 and TRBJ1-2, with 7 bases fitting TRBD1. The J segment lost 6 bases and the V segment lost 4 bases, leaving 8 bases of the junction unmatched. Per the germline V gene, CDR1 is SEHNR and CDR2 is FQNEAQ (reference sequence). This CDR3 has 14 amino acids.

The chain couples TRBV10-3 to TRBJ1-5; 7 bases line up with TRBD1. This CDR3 has 16 residues. J gave up 7 bases and V 0 bases, and 9 bases lay outside the gene matches. Germline lookup yields CDR1 ENHRY and CDR2 SYGVKD. CDR3 in amino acids: CAISESTRQGKQPQHF. DNA of the CDR3: TGTGCCATCAGTGAGTCGACCCGACAGGGAAAACAGCCCCAGCATTTT.

This chain uses TRBV4-1 with TRBJ1-1, with D maybe TRBD1 (6 bases). The CDR3 spans 15 residues. Germline assignment: CDR1 MGHRA and CDR2 YSYEKL. The V end was cut by 2 bases, the J end by 4 bases, with 14 bases between. This CDR3 is CASSQQSTGSTEAFF. CDR3 nucleotide sequence: TGCGCCAGCAGCCAACAATCCACAGGGAGCACTGAAGCTTTCTTT.

This chain uses TRBV28 with TRBJ2-1, with TRBD2 matching over 11 bases. This CDR3 has 15 amino acids. CDR1 MDHEN and CDR2 SYDVKM come from the germline V gene. The ends lost 6 bases at V and 6 bases at J; junction bases unmatched: 7. CDR3 sequence reads: CASSLAGGPVNEQFF. The CDR3 bases are TGTGCCAGCAGCTTAGCGGGAGGGCCGGTCAATGAGCAGTTCTTC.

This clone was recorded a few times. The chain employs TRBV5-6 and TRBJ2-2; 8 bases match TRBD1. Germline-derived CDR1 and CDR2 are SGHDT and YYEEEE. CDR3 size: 14 residues. The J segment lost 8 bases and the V segment lost 1 base, leaving 4 bases of the junction unmatched. The CDR3 bases are TGTGCCAGCAGCTTGCTCCGGGACAGGGGGGAGCTGTTTTTT. Residues: CASSLLRDRGELFF.

The J gene is TRBJ1-4, the V gene TRBV7-6; TRBD1 might be the D (5 bases). There are 16 residues in the CDR3. Germline CDR1 is SGHVS and CDR2 is FNYEAQ. Between the trimmed V and J ends, which lost 3 bases and 3 bases, there was a span of 14 bases. The CDR3 here is CASSFDAGYPNEKLFF. Written as DNA, the CDR3 is TGTGCCAGCAGCTTTGACGCAGGGTATCCTAATGAAAAACTGTTTTTT. Filled out from reference TRBV7-6 and TRBJ1-4, the complete variable domain reads GAGVSQSPRYKVTKRGQDVALRCDPISGHVSLYWYRQALGQGPEFLTYFNYEAQQDKSGLPNDRFSAERPEGSISTLTIQRTEQRDSAMYRCASSFDAGYPNEKLFFGSGTQLSVL.

The V gene is TRBV4-1, the J gene TRBJ2-2, with D possibly being TRBD2 (6 bases). The V gene's germline CDR1 is MGHRA and CDR2 YSYEKL. Trimming removed 6 bases at V and 4 bases at J, with 15 bases between. The CDR3 spans 15 residues. This chain's CDR3 is CASRERFGGTGELFF. CDR3 DNA sequence: TGCGCCAGCAGGGAGCGGTTCGGGGGCACCGGGGAGCTGTTTTTT.

This clone appeared a few times. The V and J genes are TRBV6-5 and TRBJ1-1, with TRBD1 matching over 11 bases. Unmatched junction bases numbered 5, after V lost 2 bases and J lost 6 bases. The CDR3 is made up of 15 amino acids. The germline V gene encodes CDR1 MNHEY and CDR2 SVGAGI. The CDR3 loop reads CASSYGTGGRSEAFF. For the CDR3, the DNA is TGTGCCAGCAGTTACGGGACAGGGGGAAGATCTGAAGCTTTCTTT.

The CDR3 DNA follows: TGCAGTGCTGACCCCCGGGGCGAGCAGTACTTC. Translation gives CSADPRGEQYF. V usage is TRBV20-1 and J usage is TRBJ2-7; D might be TRBD2 (5 bases). Germline V lookup: CDR1 DFQATT, CDR2 SNEGSKA (reference sequence). CDR3 size: 11 residues. The ends were cut back, 5 bases at V and 6 bases at J, with 11 bases in the middle.